These T cell receptor beta chains were read from a single sample in a study of blood T cell repertoires in COVID-19. Repertoires were generated with immunoSEQ multiplex PCR, while TCRdb's copy carries only in-frame clones and drops some. The sample has 210,000 or so clones, roughly 80% seen once. The sequencing input was peripheral blood. The receptor set was obtained from a man aged 45-65 years who had recovered from COVID-19. CDR3s include the opening cysteine and the closing phenylalanine or tryptophan. The D gene is left open where the match is weak.

d_call	v_call	j_call	cdr3_nt	cdr3_aa
TRBD2	TRBV2	TRBJ2-1	TGTGCCAGCAGGCCTTTTGGCGGGAGAGTGTTCTTC	CASRPFGGRVFF
.	TRBV7-9	TRBJ2-5	TGTGCCAGCAGCCCAGGAGGACAAGAGACCCAGTACTTC	CASSPGGQETQYF
.	TRBV18	TRBJ2-3	TGTGCCAGCTCACCCACAGTGTTTCTTTTGGGCCAAAGCACAGATACGCAGTATTTT	CASSPTVFLLGQSTDTQYF
.	TRBV30	TRBJ1-6	TGTGCCTGGAGTCGGAGCTTCGGGGAGGGTTCACCCCTCCACTTT	CAWSRSFGEGSPLHF
.	TRBV18	TRBJ2-2	TGTGCCAGCTCACTCCGACAGGCGAACACCGGGGAGCTGTTTTTT	CASSLRQANTGELFF
.	TRBV4-3	TRBJ2-1	TGCGCCAGCAGCCAAGTTATTAGCGGATACAATGAGCAGTTCTTC	CASSQVISGYNEQFF
.	TRBV14	TRBJ1-5	TGTGCCAGCAGCCAAGAAACAGCTAGCAATCAGCCCCAGCATTTT	CASSQETASNQPQHF
TRBD2	TRBV27	TRBJ2-7	TGTGCCAGCAGACCTAGACTAGCGGGCGAGCAGTACTTC	CASRPRLAGEQYF
TRBD2	TRBV7-6	TRBJ2-3	TGTGCCAGCAGCTTAGGCTTAACGGCGGGAGCTGGGGATACGCAGTATTTT	CASSLGLTAGAGDTQYF
TRBD1	TRBV4-3	TRBJ2-2	TGCGCCAGCAGCCGGACAGGGCTTCTTAACACCGGGGAGCTGTTTTTT	CASSRTGLLNTGELFF
.	TRBV6-2/TRBV6-3	TRBJ1-3	TGTGCCAGCAGTTACTGGTCGGACAGAGCCTCTGGAAACACCATATATTTT	CASSYWSDRASGNTIYF